This T cell receptor (beta chain) was retrieved from a study of cytomegalovirus exposure and HLA in healthy donors. Study outcomes and limitations: On later analysis, the bulk of CMV-associated TCR beta chains appeared to be HLA-restricted. Three chains tied to CMV proved CMV antigen-specific in vitro. As was reported, the HLA-A and HLA-B alleles of most subjects were accurately predicted from TCR beta sequences. The classifier reportedly diagnosed cytomegalovirus status with high specificity and sensitivity.

Points on this clone: As yet, its antigen is unknown.

Use of 60 Vbeta and 13 Jbeta primers characterized the PCR. Here immunoSEQ multiplex PCR was the method, and the copy in TCRdb shows in-frame clones only, minus some. The table lists about 94,000 clones, 74% of them singletons. The source material was PBMCs. This TCR came from a man aged 25-45 years in good health and CMV-seropositive.

The CDR3 DNA reads as TGTGCCAGCAGTGACTCGCCCAGTTCTGGAAACACCATATATTTT. It is translated as CASSDSPSSGNTIYF. J is TRBJ1-3 and V is TRBV6-4; D not certain. In germline, CDR1 is MRHNA, CDR2 SNTAGT. There are 15 residues in the CDR3. V lost 0 bases and J 1 base, leaving 7 bases between the germline ends.